The TCR beta chain under discussion was sequenced for a study of shared clonotypes between healthy human individuals. Terminally differentiated effector memory CD45RA+ cells were excluded from the naive CD8 cells, which were CD45RO-negative and positively selected for CCR7. Profiling relied on immunoSEQ multiplex PCR, and the TCRdb table lists in-frame clones only, not all of them. This sample yields around 1.9 million clones, of which around 93% are seen a single time; about 1.7% belongs to the top ten. Germline V gene sequence: CDR1 MGHDK, CDR2 SYGVNS. Trimming left V 4 bases short and J 1 base short, with 7 bases between. This CDR3 has 13 amino acids.

This TCR came from a man aged 18 to 30 in good health. Some clones in this sample may be carry-over from other donors' samples. The rearrangement uses TRBV25-1 and TRBJ1-1; no reliable D call. Sequencing input: naive CD8+ T cells from PBMCs. DNA for the CDR3: TGTGCCAGCAGTGCCGACTCGAACACTGAAGCTTTCTTT. It specifies CASSADSNTEAFF.